A single sample is the source of the 22 T cell receptor beta chains below, sequenced in a study of T cells in Graves' hyperthyroidism and ophthalmopathy (dated by TCRdb to between 2018 and 2021). Library preparation was by multiplex PCR. TCRdb records Illumina HiSeq 2000 as the sequencer. The TCR beta CDR3 regions were amplified from the RNA transcripts. A first-round RT-PCR of the TCR CDR3 used the HTBI primer set with the Qiagen OneStep RT-PCR kit. TCRdb reran the public reads through fastp at Q25 and MiXCR, keeping productive beta chains. Rows with one shared CDR3 protein collapse into an entry with the most common genes and DNA. Within this sample are around 600,000 distinct CDR3 sequences, with more than 15% of them counted one time only. The ten largest clones add up to roughly 3% of the sample. The source material was blood. These receptors were obtained from a woman between 40 and 55 years old with Graves' ophthalmopathy.

The CDR3 protein is CSARDTRTTYNSPLHF. The CDR3 region has the DNA TGCAGTGCTAGAGATACGCGGACAACTTATAATTCACCCCTCCACTTT. V usage is TRBV20-1 and J usage is TRBJ1-6; D might be TRBD1 (5 bases). This CDR3 has 16 residues. V was clipped by 0 bases and J by 4 bases, with 13 bases between them. The germline V gene has CDR1 DFQATT and CDR2 SNEGSKA (reference sequence).

This clonotype was detected many times. The CDR3 loop reads CAWSPPGGSDTEAFF. The CDR3 DNA follows: TGTGCCTGGAGTCCTCCAGGGGGGTCCGACACTGAAGCTTTCTTT. The chain joins TRBV30 to TRBJ1-1; 7 bases are a match to TRBD1. This CDR3 region has 15 residues. J was trimmed by 3 bases and V by 2 bases; bases with no gene match: 9. Per germline, CDR1 GTSNPN and CDR2 SVGIG (reference sequence).

There are many counts of this clonotype. This rearrangement joins TRBV2 to TRBJ1-5; weak D call: TRBD1 (5 bases). Trimming cost V 7 bases and J 7 bases, with 17 bases left between them. This CDR3 has 14 residues. The germline V gene has CDR1 SNHLY and CDR2 FYNNEI. CDR3 sequence reads: CASTRSGLGQPQHF. In DNA, the CDR3 is TGTGCCAGCACCCGATCAGGGCTCGGGCAGCCCCAGCATTTT.

This clonotype has more than one count but fewer than ten. The J gene is TRBJ2-1, the V gene TRBV4-1; 8 bases are shared with TRBD1. This CDR3 has 16 residues. From germline, CDR1 is MGHRA and CDR2 YSYEKL. J was trimmed by 0 bases and V by 3 bases; bases with no gene match: 4. CDR3 protein: CASSQRTGNSYNEQFF. In nucleotides, the CDR3 is TGCGCCAGCAGCCAGCGGACAGGGAACTCCTACAATGAGCAGTTCTTC.

This chain joins TRBV24-1 and TRBJ2-3; D is undetermined. The germline V and J ends were trimmed by 0 bases and 0 bases, with 6 bases remaining between them. Germline values: CDR1 KGHDR, CDR2 SFDVKD. The CDR3 is made up of 15 amino acids. Written as DNA, the CDR3 is TGTGCCACCAGTGATTTGGACCACAGCACAGATACGCAGTATTTT. The encoded protein is CATSDLDHSTDTQYF.

This clonotype was detected only a few times. The DNA of the CDR3 is TGCGCCAGCAGCTCCAGGGTTCTAGCCAAAAACATTCAGTACTTC. Amino acids: CASSSRVLAKNIQYF. The chain combines TRBV5-1 with TRBJ2-4; a possible D gene is TRBD1 (5 bases). The CDR3 loop spans 15 amino acids. V lost 3 bases, J lost 0 bases, and 10 bases lay in between. From germline, CDR1 is SGHRS and CDR2 YFSETQ.

Only one count was recorded for this clonotype. One end of the junction is discordant with germline, which a read error may explain. The chain joins TRBV7-9 to TRBJ2-1, with 7 nucleotides matching TRBD1. This CDR3 has 11 amino acids. Germline CDR1 is SEHNR and CDR2 is FQNEAQ (reference sequence). CDR3 amino acids: CASSGPGQPLF. In DNA form, the CDR3 reads TGTGCCAGCAGCGGCCCGGGACAGCCCCTCTTC.

This clonotype was picked up many times. The CDR3 is CASNTLGRETQYF. In nucleotides, the CDR3 is TGTGCCAGCAACACCCTGGGTCGGGAGACCCAGTACTTC. The chain links TRBV11-2 to TRBJ2-5, with no clear D. Trimming left V 7 bases short and J 5 bases short, with 14 bases between. The germline gives CDR1 SGHAT, CDR2 FQNNGV. CDR3 length: 13 residues.

This clonotype occurred many times. The chain recombines TRBV24-1 with TRBJ2-1; 12 nucleotides agree with TRBD2. Germline CDR1 and CDR2: KGHDR and SFDVKD. V shed 4 bases and J 10 bases; nucleotides not matched to a gene: 10. The CDR3 covers 16 residues. CDR3 sequence reads: CATSEPLAGGLREQFF. CDR3 sequence (DNA): TGTGCCACCAGTGAGCCACTAGCGGGAGGCCTTCGGGAGCAGTTCTTC.

The chain couples TRBV7-3 to TRBJ1-1; D not resolved. The CDR3 length is 14 residues. The V gene's germline CDR1 is SGHTA and CDR2 FQGTGA. The V end lost 1 base, the J end lost 7 bases, and 13 bases lay between the germline ends. The CDR3 loop is CASSLIGRADEAFF. CDR3 nucleotides: TGTGCCAGCAGCTTAATCGGTCGTGCAGATGAAGCTTTCTTT.

The sample holds a few counts of this clonotype. V is TRBV2 and J is TRBJ1-3, with D perhaps TRBD1 (5 bases). V lost 4 bases and J lost 0, with 10 bases in between. CDR1 and CDR2 (germline): SNHLY, FYNNEI. The length of the CDR3 is 15 residues. CDR3: CASSAEGTSGNTIYF. CDR3 sequence (DNA): TGTGCCAGCAGTGCGGAGGGGACCTCTGGAAACACCATATATTTT.

This clonotype was found many times. J is TRBJ2-3 and V is TRBV5-1, with 12 bases lining up with TRBD2. Germline-derived CDR1 and CDR2 are SGHRS and YFSETQ. The CDR3 consists of 16 residues. V dropped 4 bases and J dropped 6; count of bases not matched to a gene: 9. CDR3 protein: CASSQPLAGGVDTQYF. The DNA for the CDR3 is TGCGCCAGCAGCCAACCACTAGCGGGGGGAGTCGATACGCAGTATTTT. Using reference TRBV5-1 and TRBJ2-3 for the parts outside the CDR3, the full variable domain is KAGVTQTPRYLIKTRGQQVTLSCSPISGHRSVSWYQQTPGQGLQFLFEYFSETQRNKGNFPGRFSGRQFSNSRSEMNVSTLELGDSALYLCASSQPLAGGVDTQYFGPGTRLTVL.

The V and J genes are TRBV6-1 and TRBJ1-4, with 7 bases lining up with TRBD1. This CDR3 region has 14 residues. The germline CDR1 and CDR2 sequences are MNHNS and SASEGT. The V gene end was trimmed by 5 bases and the J gene end by 8 bases; junction bases not matched to a gene: 8. The CDR3 region is CASSFDRVGEKLFF. The CDR3 DNA follows: TGTGCCAGCAGTTTCGACAGGGTAGGGGAAAAACTGTTTTTT.

This clonotype appeared once. J is TRBJ1-2 and V is TRBV6-1; TRBD1 matches at 8 bases. The CDR3 runs 17 residues. CDR1 and CDR2 from the germline V gene are MNHNS and SASEGT. The V segment lost 1 base and the J segment 4 bases; nucleotides outside the gene matches: 11. The CDR3 DNA follows: TGTGCCAGCAGTGAAGGTCTATCGGCAGGGGGCCTCTATGGCTACACCTTC. Amino acids: CASSEGLSAGGLYGYTF.

The V call is TRBV10-3, the J call TRBJ2-1, with D perhaps TRBD2 (5 bases). The V and J ends lost 5 bases and 5 bases respectively, with 10 bases between them. From germline, CDR1 is ENHRY and CDR2 SYGVKD. The CDR3 totals 13 residues. The DNA for the CDR3 is TGTGCCATCAGTTCCGGGGATAACAATGAGCAGTTCTTC. This codes for CAISSGDNNEQFF.

A remark on this clonotype: This may be a read error, as it is one base from a much larger clone. The rearrangement links TRBV7-9 to TRBJ2-3; 7 bases are a match to TRBD2. Germline lookup yields CDR1 SEHNR and CDR2 FQNEAQ (reference sequence). The CDR3 extends over 18 amino acids. Written as DNA, the CDR3 is TGTGCCAGCGGCTTAGGGGAGGGAGCCCTGCCCCGCACAGATACGCAGTATTTT. It codes for CASGLGEGALPRTDTQYF. Full variable domain (remainder filled in from reference TRBV7-9 and TRBJ2-3): DTGVSQNPRHKITKRGQNVTFRCDPISEHNRLYWYRQTLGQGPEFLTYFQNEAQLEKSRLLSDRFSAERPKGSFSTLEIQRTEQGDSAMYLCASGLGEGALPRTDTQYFGPGTRLTVL.

This clonotype was found many times. The chain uses TRBV20-1 and TRBJ1-1, with D unclear. Germline V lookup: CDR1 DFQATT, CDR2 SNEGSKA (reference sequence). Trimming removed 3 bases at V and 2 bases at J, with 16 bases between. The CDR3 runs 15 residues. Here the CDR3 reads CSASFGGNINTEAFF. The CDR3 DNA sequence: TGCAGTGCTAGTTTCGGTGGGAATATTAACACTGAAGCTTTCTTT.

This clonotype was detected ten times or more. This chain uses TRBV5-1 with TRBJ1-1; no firm D call. Germline CDR1 and CDR2: SGHRS and YFSETQ. The CDR3 runs 15 residues. Trimming removed 4 bases from V and 1 base from J, with 14 bases in between. DNA of the CDR3: TGCGCCAGCAGCCCGGACGGCAGACAGAACACTGAAGCTTTCTTT. Translated, it gives CASSPDGRQNTEAFF.

V gene TRBV9 combines with J gene TRBJ2-1, with TRBD1 matching 9 bases. V gave up 0 bases and J gave up 8 bases; unmatched junction bases: 9. CDR1 and CDR2 (germline): SGDLS, YYNGEE. The CDR3 contains 16 residues. For the CDR3, the DNA is TGTGCCAGCAGCGTAGCAAGGGACAGGGTCGATCATGAGCAGTTCTTC. This translates into CASSVARDRVDHEQFF.

This clonotype was recorded many times. CDR3 in amino acids: CASSPGQVGYGYTF. The CDR3 nucleotides are TGTGCCAGCAGCCCCGGACAGGTCGGCTATGGCTACACCTTC. The V gene is TRBV3-1, the J gene TRBJ1-2; 7 bases fit TRBD1. The ends lost 4 bases at V and 4 bases at J; junction bases unmatched: 6. CDR1 and CDR2 (germline): LGHDT, YNNKEL (reference sequence). The CDR3 has 14 amino acids.

This clonotype was counted many times. The chain couples TRBV3-1 to TRBJ1-1; 11 bases are shared with TRBD1. The length of the CDR3 is 16 residues. The V and J ends lost 6 bases and 1 base, in that order; junction bases with no gene match: 7. The V gene's germline CDR1 is LGHDT and CDR2 YNNKEL (reference sequence). The CDR3 protein is CASSSGQGASNTEAFF. CDR3 nucleotide sequence: TGTGCCAGCAGTTCTGGACAGGGGGCCTCGAACACTGAAGCTTTCTTT.

The chain recombines TRBV2 with TRBJ1-3; D is uncertain. With 1 base removed from V and 2 bases from J, the gap between germline ends came to 6 bases. The CDR3 is made up of 14 amino acids. Germline CDR1 is SNHLY and CDR2 is FYNNEI. The CDR3 nucleotides read TGTGCCAGCAGTGAAGGGGGAACTGGAAACACCATATATTTT. It encodes CASSEGGTGNTIYF.